This TCR beta chain was recovered during a study of blood T cell repertoires in COVID-19. Study in general: T cells, B-cell-depleted T cells, or PBMCs provided the cDNA or gDNA that served as material.

This CDR3 has 16 residues. V was cut by 5 bases and J by 5 bases, with 21 bases left in between. The germline V gene has CDR1 SEHNR and CDR2 FQNEAQ (reference sequence). The data were produced by immunoSEQ multiplex PCR, yet TCRdb's version contains in-frame clones alone and is incomplete. Here the sample spans 25,000 to 30,000 clones, roughly 85% being singletons. The chain recombines TRBV7-9 with TRBJ1-2; a possible D gene is TRBD1 (6 bases). The sequenced sample was peripheral blood. The origin of this receptor is a human donor in a cohort sampled during active COVID-19. The CDR3 here is CASSQEGGQIRYGYTF. CDR3 nucleotide sequence: TGTGCCAGCAGCCAAGAAGGGGGACAAATTCGGTATGGCTACACCTTC.